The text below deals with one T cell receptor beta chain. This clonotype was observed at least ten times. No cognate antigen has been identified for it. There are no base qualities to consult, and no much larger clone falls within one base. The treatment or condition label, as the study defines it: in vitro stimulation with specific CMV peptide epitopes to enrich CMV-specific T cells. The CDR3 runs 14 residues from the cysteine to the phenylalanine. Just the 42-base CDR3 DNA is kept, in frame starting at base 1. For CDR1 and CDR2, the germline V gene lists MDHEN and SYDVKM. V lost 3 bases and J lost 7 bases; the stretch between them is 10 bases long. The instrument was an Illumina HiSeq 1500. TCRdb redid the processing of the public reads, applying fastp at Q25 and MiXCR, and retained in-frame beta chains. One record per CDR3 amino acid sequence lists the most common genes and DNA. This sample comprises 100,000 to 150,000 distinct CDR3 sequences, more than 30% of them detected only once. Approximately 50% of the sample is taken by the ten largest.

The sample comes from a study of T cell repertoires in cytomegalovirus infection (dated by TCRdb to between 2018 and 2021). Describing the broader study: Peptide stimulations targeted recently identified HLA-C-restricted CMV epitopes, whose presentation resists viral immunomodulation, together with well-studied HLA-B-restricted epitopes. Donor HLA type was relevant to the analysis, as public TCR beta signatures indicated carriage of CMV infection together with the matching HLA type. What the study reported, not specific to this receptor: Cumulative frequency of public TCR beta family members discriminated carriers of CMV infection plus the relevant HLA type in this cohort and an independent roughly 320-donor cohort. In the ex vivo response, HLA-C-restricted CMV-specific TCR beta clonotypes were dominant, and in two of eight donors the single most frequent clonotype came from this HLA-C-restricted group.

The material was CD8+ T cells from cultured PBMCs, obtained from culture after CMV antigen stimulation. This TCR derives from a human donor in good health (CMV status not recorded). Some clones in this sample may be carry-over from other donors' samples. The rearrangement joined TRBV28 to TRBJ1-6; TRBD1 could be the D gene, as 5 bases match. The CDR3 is CASSFGRENSPLHF. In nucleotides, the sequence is TGTGCCAGCAGTTTCGGCAGGGAGAATTCACCCCTCCACTTT.